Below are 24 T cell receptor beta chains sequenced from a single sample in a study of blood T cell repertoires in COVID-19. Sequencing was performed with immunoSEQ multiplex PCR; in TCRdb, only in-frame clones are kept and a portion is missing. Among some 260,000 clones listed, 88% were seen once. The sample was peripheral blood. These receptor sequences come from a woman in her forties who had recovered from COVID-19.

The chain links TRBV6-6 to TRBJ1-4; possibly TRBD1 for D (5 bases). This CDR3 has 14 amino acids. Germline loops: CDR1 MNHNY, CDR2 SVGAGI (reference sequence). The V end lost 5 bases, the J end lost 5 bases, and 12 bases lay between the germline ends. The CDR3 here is CASSRWGRNEKLFF. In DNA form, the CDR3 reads TGTGCCAGCAGTAGGTGGGGCCGCAATGAAAAACTGTTTTTT.

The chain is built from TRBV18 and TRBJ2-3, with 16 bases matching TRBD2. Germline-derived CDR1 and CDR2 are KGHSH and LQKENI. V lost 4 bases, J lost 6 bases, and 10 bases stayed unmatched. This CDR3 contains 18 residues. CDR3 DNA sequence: TGTGCCAGCTCACGGGGACTAGCGGGAGGGGATCGAGCGGATACGCAGTATTTT. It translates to CASSRGLAGGDRADTQYF.

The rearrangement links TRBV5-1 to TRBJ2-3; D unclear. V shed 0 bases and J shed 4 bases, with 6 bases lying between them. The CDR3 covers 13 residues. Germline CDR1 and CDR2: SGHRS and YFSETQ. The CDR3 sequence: CASSLGSPDTQYF. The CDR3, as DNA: TGCGCCAGCAGCTTGGGTAGCCCAGATACGCAGTATTTT.

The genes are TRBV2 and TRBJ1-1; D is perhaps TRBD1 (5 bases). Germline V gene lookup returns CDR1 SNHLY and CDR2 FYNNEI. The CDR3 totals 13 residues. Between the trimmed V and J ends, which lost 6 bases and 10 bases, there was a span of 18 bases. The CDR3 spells CASRQDPTLGAFF. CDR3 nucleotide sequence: TGTGCCAGCAGACAGGACCCCACACTTGGAGCTTTCTTT.

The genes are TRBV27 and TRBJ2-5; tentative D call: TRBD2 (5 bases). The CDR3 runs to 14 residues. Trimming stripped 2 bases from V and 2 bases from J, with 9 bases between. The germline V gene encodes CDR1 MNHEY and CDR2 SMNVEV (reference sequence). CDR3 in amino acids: CASSLTGYQETQYF. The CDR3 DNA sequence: TGTGCCAGCAGTTTAACGGGGTATCAAGAGACCCAGTACTTC.

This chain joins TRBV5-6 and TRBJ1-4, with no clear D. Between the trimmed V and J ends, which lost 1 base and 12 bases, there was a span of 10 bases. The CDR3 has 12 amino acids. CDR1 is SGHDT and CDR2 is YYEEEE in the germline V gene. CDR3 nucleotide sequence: TGTGCCAGCAGCTTGTCCGTCGGGGAACTGTTTTTT. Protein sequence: CASSLSVGELFF.

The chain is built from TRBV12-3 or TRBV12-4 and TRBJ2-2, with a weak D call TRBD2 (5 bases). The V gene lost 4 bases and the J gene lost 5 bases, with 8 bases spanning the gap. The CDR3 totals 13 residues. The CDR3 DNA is TGTGCCAGCAGTTCGAGGGAGACCGGGGAGCTGTTTTTT. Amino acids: CASSSRETGELFF.

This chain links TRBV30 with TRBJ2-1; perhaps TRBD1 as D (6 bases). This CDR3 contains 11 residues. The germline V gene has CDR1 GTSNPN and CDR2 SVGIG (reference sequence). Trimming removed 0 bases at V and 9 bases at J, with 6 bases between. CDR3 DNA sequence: TGTGCCTGGAGTGTAGGGGGTGAGCAGTTCTTC. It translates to CAWSVGGEQFF.

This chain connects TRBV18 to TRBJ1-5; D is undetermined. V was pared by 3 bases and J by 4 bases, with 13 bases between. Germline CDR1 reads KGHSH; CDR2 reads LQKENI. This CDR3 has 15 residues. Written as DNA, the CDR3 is TGTGCCAGCTCACCCGGGGTACAGTGGAATCAGCCCCAGCATTTT. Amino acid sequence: CASSPGVQWNQPQHF.

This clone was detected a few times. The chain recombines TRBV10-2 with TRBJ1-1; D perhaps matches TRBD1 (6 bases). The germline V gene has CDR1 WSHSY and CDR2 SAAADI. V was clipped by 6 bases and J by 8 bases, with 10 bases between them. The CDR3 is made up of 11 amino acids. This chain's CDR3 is CASSRDREAFF. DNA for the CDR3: TGCGCCAGCAGCCGAGACAGGGAAGCTTTCTTT.

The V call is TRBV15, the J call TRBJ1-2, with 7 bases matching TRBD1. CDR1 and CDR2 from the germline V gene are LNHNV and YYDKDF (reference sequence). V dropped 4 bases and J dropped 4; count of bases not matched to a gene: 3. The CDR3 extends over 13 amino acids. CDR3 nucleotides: TGTGCCACCAGCACCGGGACAGCCTATGGCTACACCTTC. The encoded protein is CATSTGTAYGYTF.

The CDR3 sequence is CASSEGTGQFF. The CDR3 DNA is TGTGCCAGCAGTGAGGGTACGGGGCAGTTCTTC. The chain uses TRBV2 and TRBJ2-1; D not certain. Germline V lookup: CDR1 SNHLY, CDR2 FYNNEI. V was trimmed by 3 bases and J by 12 bases, leaving 9 bases between them. The CDR3 consists of 11 residues.

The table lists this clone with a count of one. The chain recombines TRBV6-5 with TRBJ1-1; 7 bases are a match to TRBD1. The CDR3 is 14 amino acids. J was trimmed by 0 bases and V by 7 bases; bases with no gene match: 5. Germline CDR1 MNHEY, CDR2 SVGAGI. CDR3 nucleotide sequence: TGTGCCAGCACCCGGACAGGCTTGAACACTGAAGCTTTCTTT. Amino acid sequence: CASTRTGLNTEAFF.

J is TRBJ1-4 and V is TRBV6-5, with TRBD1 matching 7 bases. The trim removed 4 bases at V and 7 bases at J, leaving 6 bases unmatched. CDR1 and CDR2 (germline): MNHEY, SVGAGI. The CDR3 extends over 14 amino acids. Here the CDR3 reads CASSSRTGVEKLFF. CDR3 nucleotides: TGTGCCAGCAGTTCTCGGACAGGCGTTGAAAAACTGTTTTTT.

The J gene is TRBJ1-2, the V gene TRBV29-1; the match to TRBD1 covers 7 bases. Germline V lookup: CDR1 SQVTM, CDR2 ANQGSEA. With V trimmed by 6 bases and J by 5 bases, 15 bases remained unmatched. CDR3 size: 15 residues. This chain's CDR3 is CSVAGGDSQGYGYTF. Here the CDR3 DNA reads TGCAGCGTCGCGGGGGGGGACTCACAGGGGTATGGCTACACCTTC.

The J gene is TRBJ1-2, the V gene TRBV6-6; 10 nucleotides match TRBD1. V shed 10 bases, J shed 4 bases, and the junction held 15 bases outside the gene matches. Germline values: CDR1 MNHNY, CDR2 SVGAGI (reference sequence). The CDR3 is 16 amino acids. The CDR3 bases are TGTGCCACCCGACCCCCGACAGGGGGCGCCTCCTATGGCTACACCTTC. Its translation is CATRPPTGGASYGYTF.

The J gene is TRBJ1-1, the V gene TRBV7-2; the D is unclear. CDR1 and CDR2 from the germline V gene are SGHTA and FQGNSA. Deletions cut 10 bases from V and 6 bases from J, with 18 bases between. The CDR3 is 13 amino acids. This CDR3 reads CATRPTRRAEAFF. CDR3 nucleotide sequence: TGTGCCACTAGGCCCACCCGTCGGGCTGAAGCTTTCTTT.

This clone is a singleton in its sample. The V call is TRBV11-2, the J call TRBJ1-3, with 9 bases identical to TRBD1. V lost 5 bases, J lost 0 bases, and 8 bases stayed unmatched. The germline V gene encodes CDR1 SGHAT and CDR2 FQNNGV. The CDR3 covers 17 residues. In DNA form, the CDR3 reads TGTGCCAGCAGCCCATGGACAGGGGCCTACTCTGGAAACACCATATATTTT. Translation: CASSPWTGAYSGNTIYF.

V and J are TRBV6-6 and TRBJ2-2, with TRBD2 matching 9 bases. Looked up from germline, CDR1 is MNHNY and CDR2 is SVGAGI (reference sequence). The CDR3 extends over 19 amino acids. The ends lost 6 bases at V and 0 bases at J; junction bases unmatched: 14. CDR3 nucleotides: TGTGCCAGCAGCCGACGGCACAGCGGGGGGAATACGAACACCGGGGAGCTGTTTTTT. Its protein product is CASSRRHSGGNTNTGELFF.

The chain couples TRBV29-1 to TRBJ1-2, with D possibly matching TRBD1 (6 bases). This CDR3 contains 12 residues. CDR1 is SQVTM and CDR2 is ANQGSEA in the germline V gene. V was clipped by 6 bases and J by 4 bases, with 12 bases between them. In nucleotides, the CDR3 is TGCAGCGTAGCAGGGGCTGCCTATGGCTACACCTTC. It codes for CSVAGAAYGYTF. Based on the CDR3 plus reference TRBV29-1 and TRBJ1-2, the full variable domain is SAVISQKPSRDICQRGTSLTIQCQVDSQVTMMFWYRQQPGQSLTLIATANQGSEATYESGFVIDKFPISRPNLTFSTLTVSNMSPEDSSIYLCSVAGAAYGYTFGSGTRLTVV.

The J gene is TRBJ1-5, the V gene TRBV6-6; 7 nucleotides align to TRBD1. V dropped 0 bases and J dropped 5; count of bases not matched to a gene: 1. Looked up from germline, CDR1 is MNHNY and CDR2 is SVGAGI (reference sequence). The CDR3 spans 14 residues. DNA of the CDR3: TGTGCCAGCAGTTACTCAGGGGGCGATCAGCCCCAGCATTTT. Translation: CASSYSGGDQPQHF.

The CDR3 DNA reads TGTGCCAGCAGCCCAAGGGGCAGGGGCCCTAACTATGGCTACACCTTC. It codes for CASSPRGRGPNYGYTF. The genes are TRBV3-1 (or the pseudogene TRBV3-2) and TRBJ1-2; perhaps TRBD1 as D (6 bases). Per the germline V gene, CDR1 is LGHDT and CDR2 is YNNKEL (reference sequence). V lost 4 bases, J lost 0 bases, and 15 bases lay in between. The CDR3 is 16 amino acids.

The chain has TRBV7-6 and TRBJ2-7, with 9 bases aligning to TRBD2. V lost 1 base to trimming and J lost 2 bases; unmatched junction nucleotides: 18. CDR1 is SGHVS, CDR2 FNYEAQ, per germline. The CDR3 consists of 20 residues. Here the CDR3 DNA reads TGTGCCAGCAGCTTAGTAGGGGCTTGGGCTAGCGGGACGGGCACCTACGAGCAGTACTTC. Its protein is CASSLVGAWASGTGTYEQYF.

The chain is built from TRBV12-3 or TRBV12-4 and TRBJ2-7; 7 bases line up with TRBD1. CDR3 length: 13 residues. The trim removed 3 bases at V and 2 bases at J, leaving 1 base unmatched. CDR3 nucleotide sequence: TGTGCCAGCAGTTTCGGGACAGCCTACGAGCAGTACTTC. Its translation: CASSFGTAYEQYF.